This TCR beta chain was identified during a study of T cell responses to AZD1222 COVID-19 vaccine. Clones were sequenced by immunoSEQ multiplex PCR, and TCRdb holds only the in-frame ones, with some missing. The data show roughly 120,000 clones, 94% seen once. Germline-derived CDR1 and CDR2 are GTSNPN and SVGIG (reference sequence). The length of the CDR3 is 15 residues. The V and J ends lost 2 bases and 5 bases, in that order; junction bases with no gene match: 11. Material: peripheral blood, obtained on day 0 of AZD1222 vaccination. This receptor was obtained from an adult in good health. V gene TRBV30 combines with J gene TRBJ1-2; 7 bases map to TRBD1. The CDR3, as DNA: TGTGCCTGGAGTATGGGCCAGGGGGTCTTATATGGCTACACCTTC. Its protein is CAWSMGQGVLYGYTF.